The rows below give T cell receptor beta chains drawn from one sample of a study of yellow fever vaccine responses in identical twins. From the RT-PCR reads, TCRdb called clonotypes with MiXCR, one entry per CDR3 protein. The sample holds fewer than 35,000 distinct CDR3 sequences, about 63% seen once. Sequencing used T cells from blood (PBMCs), unsorted or a sorted subset (not recorded which), obtained before or after yellow fever vaccination (not recorded which). These receptors all come from a woman in her late teens or twenties who received the yellow fever vaccine. Both conserved end residues are part of each CDR3. The order of the fields is J gene, V gene, D gene, clone size, CDR3 protein, CDR3 DNA. D genes are given only for firm matches. Only part of the rows carry a size: once, few, many, or a class if the clone is expanded.

TRBJ1-6,TRBV12-3/TRBV12-4,TRBD1,NA,CASNFQGVNSPLHF,TGTGCCAGCAACTTCCAGGGGGTGAATTCACCCCTCCACTTT
TRBJ1-2,TRBV11-2,NA,NA,CASSLGQGSGYTF,TGTGCCAGCAGCTTAGGGCAGGGGTCTGGCTACACCTTC
TRBJ2-3,TRBV12-3/TRBV12-4,TRBD1,few,CASSSGTGSTDTQYF,TGTGCCAGCAGTTCCGGGACAGGGAGCACAGATACGCAGTATTTT
TRBJ2-5,TRBV3-1,NA,NA,CASSQGGGETQYF,TGTGCCAGCAGCCAAGGAGGAGGTGAGACCCAGTACTTC
TRBJ1-1,TRBV7-6,TRBD1,medium-sized,CASAPGQGTEAFF,TGTGCCAGCGCCCCGGGACAGGGCACTGAAGCTTTCTTT
TRBJ2-1,TRBV11-1,NA,NA,CASSTYNLPYNEQFF,TGTGCCAGCAGCACCTACAATTTGCCTTACAATGAGCAGTTCTTC
TRBJ2-6,TRBV29-1,NA,NA,CSVYPTDFTGANVLTF,TGCAGCGTTTACCCGACTGATTTCACTGGGGCCAACGTCCTGACTTTC
TRBJ2-5,TRBV7-9,NA,NA,CASKGSEETQYF,TGTGCCAGCAAGGGATCCGAAGAGACCCAGTACTTC
TRBJ1-3,TRBV28,NA,few,CASKPPSSGNTIYF,TGTGCCAGCAAACCCCCGAGCTCTGGAAACACCATATATTTT
TRBJ1-5,TRBV29-1,NA,NA,CSVGGADQPQHF,TGCAGCGTTGGTGGGGCCGATCAGCCCCAGCATTTT
TRBJ1-2,TRBV20-1,NA,once,CSASRQVGYGYTF,TGCAGTGCCTCGCGACAGGTCGGCTATGGCTACACCTTC
TRBJ2-2,TRBV12-3/TRBV12-4,NA,NA,CASSFFVLANTGELFF,TGTGCCAGCAGTTTTTTTGTATTGGCGAACACCGGGGAGCTGTTTTTT
TRBJ1-1,TRBV10-3,NA,NA,CAISGGPPLLDGTEAFF,TGTGCCATCAGTGGTGGCCCTCCCCTCTTGGATGGGACTGAAGCTTTCTTT
TRBJ2-2,TRBV11-1,TRBD2,NA,CASSSMRGSVTGELFF,TGTGCCAGCAGCTCAATGCGCGGGAGCGTCACCGGGGAGCTGTTTTTT
TRBJ1-1,TRBV28,TRBD1,NA,CASSLWTGGRNTEAFF,TGTGCCAGCAGTTTATGGACAGGGGGCAGAAATACTGAAGCTTTCTTT
TRBJ2-3,TRBV18,NA,NA,CASSFADTQYF,TGTGCCAGCTCATTCGCCGATACGCAGTATTTT
TRBJ1-2,TRBV10-3,NA,NA,CAISNTPDVGYGYTF,TGTGCCATCAGCAACACCCCGGACGTCGGCTATGGCTACACCTTC
TRBJ2-7,TRBV4-2,NA,NA,CASSQDHPGRSYEQYF,TGTGCCAGCAGCCAAGATCATCCGGGGCGATCCTACGAGCAGTACTTC
TRBJ1-2,TRBV2,TRBD1,NA,CASRKGQDSGYTF,TGTGCCAGCAGAAAGGGACAGGATAGTGGCTACACCTTC
TRBJ2-3,TRBV5-1,TRBD1,NA,CASSLQGGMDTQYF,TGCGCCAGCAGCTTACAGGGGGGAATGGATACGCAGTATTTT
TRBJ2-5,TRBV18,TRBD2,NA,CASSWTSGAAQETQYF,TGTGCCAGCTCATGGACTAGCGGGGCCGCCCAAGAGACCCAGTACTTC
TRBJ2-1,TRBV5-4,TRBD2,NA,CASSLGGGALNEQFF,TGTGCCAGCAGCTTGGGCGGGGGGGCCCTCAATGAGCAGTTCTTC
TRBJ2-3,TRBV15,NA,NA,CATSRGQDTDTQYF,TGTGCCACCAGCAGAGGCCAGGACACAGATACGCAGTATTTT
TRBJ2-7,TRBV18,NA,NA,CASSLRTGEQYF,TGTGCCAGCTCACTTAGGACGGGCGAGCAGTACTTC
TRBJ2-1,TRBV11-3,TRBD2,NA,CASSLGGRENEQFF,TGTGCCAGCAGCTTGGGCGGGAGGGAGAATGAGCAGTTCTTC
TRBJ1-1,TRBV29-1,NA,NA,CSVHLVVNTEAFF,TGCAGCGTTCACCTGGTGGTGAACACTGAAGCTTTCTTT
TRBJ2-1,TRBV15,NA,NA,CATSRDLGAHEQFF,TGTGCCACCAGCAGAGATCTAGGGGCGCATGAGCAGTTCTTC
TRBJ1-5,TRBV12-3/TRBV12-4,NA,NA,CASSLSGLGQPQHF,TGTGCCAGCAGTTTGAGTGGGCTGGGGCAGCCCCAGCATTTT
TRBJ1-2,TRBV15,NA,NA,CATSRDKGPDGYTF,TGTGCCACCAGCAGAGATAAGGGTCCGGACGGCTACACCTTC
TRBJ2-4,TRBV12-3/TRBV12-4,TRBD2,NA,CASSGLAGNIQYF,TGTGCCAGCAGCGGACTAGCGGGAAACATTCAGTACTTC
TRBJ2-1,TRBV19,NA,few,CASNREISYNEQFF,TGTGCCAGTAATCGGGAAATCTCCTACAATGAGCAGTTCTTC
TRBJ2-5,TRBV5-1,TRBD2,once,CASSLLSGGQETQNF,TGCGCCAGCAGCTTGCTCAGCGGGGGCCAAGAGACCCAGAACTTC
TRBJ2-5,TRBV15,TRBD2,NA,CATSRLAGGQETQYF,TGTGCCACCAGCAGATTAGCGGGGGGGCAAGAGACCCAGTACTTC
TRBJ1-3,TRBV10-1,NA,once,CASPHRAGSSGNTIYF,TGCGCCAGCCCTCACCGAGCCGGGAGCTCTGGAAACACCATATATTTT
TRBJ2-3,TRBV19,NA,NA,CASSGRTDTQYF,TGTGCCAGTAGCGGGAGAACAGATACGCAGTATTTT
TRBJ2-1,TRBV18,NA,few,CASSTSGTPGLGNEQFF,TGTGCCAGCTCAACCTCCGGGACCCCGGGCTTGGGCAATGAGCAGTTCTTC
TRBJ1-4,TRBV6-1,NA,NA,CASSGRSAGQNNEKLFF,TGTGCCAGCAGCGGTCGGTCGGCAGGACAGAATAATGAAAAACTGTTTTTT
TRBJ2-7,TRBV4-3,TRBD2,NA,CASSQVGGIRYEQYF,TGCGCCAGCAGCCAAGTCGGGGGGATTCGCTACGAGCAGTACTTC
TRBJ1-1,TRBV4-1,NA,NA,CASSRGIGTEAFF,TGCGCCAGCAGCCGAGGGATCGGGACTGAAGCTTTCTTT
TRBJ2-2,TRBV13,NA,NA,CASSLGQTTGELFF,TGTGCCAGCAGCTTAGGACAGACAACCGGGGAGCTGTTTTTT
TRBJ1-1,TRBV5-1,NA,NA,CASSSSVNTEAFF,TGCGCCAGCAGCTCATCGGTGAACACTGAAGCTTTCTTT
TRBJ2-7,TRBV20-1,TRBD2,few,CSILRAASGEQYF,TGCAGTATCCTCCGAGCGGCTAGCGGCGAGCAGTACTTC
TRBJ1-1,TRBV5-1,TRBD1,NA,CASSHGTAFEAFF,TGCGCCAGCAGCCACGGGACAGCTTTTGAAGCTTTCTTT
TRBJ1-6,TRBV7-9,NA,few,CASSLSNNSPLHF,TGTGCCAGCAGCTTAAGCAATAATTCACCCCTCCACTTT
TRBJ1-2,TRBV19,TRBD1,NA,CASKGQLDYGYTF,TGTGCCAGCAAGGGACAGCTTGACTATGGCTACACCTTC
TRBJ1-1,TRBV4-1,NA,NA,CASSAKWEASEAFF,TGCGCCAGCAGCGCAAAATGGGAGGCATCTGAAGCTTTCTTT
TRBJ2-3,TRBV11-1,NA,NA,CASSLIADTQYF,TGTGCCAGCAGCTTGATCGCAGATACGCAGTATTTT
TRBJ2-3,TRBV18,NA,few,CASSPWGADTQYF,TGTGCCAGCTCACCGTGGGGTGCAGATACGCAGTATTTT
TRBJ2-7,TRBV11-3,NA,NA,CASSLDVFSYEQYF,TGTGCCAGCAGCTTAGATGTCTTCTCCTACGAGCAGTACTTC